These 27 T cell receptor beta chains were all obtained from the same sample, sequenced in a study of T cell repertoires in ileal Crohn's disease. The time point is: neoterminal ileum biopsy at postoperative endoscopy, about 6 months after surgery. Method: immunoSEQ multiplex PCR; TCRdb's copy keeps in-frame clones and lacks some. The repertoire holds roughly 5,300 clones, more than 65% seen once, with about 37% in the top ten. The sample was ileal tissue. The receptors originated from an adult with Crohn's disease.

This chain uses TRBV18 with TRBJ1-2; D gene ambiguous. V lost 3 bases to trimming and J lost 4 bases, with 6 bases between them. The CDR3 consists of 12 residues. The germline V gene encodes CDR1 KGHSH and CDR2 LQKENI. CDR3 DNA: TGTGCCAGCTCACCGGAGAGCTATGGCTACACCTTC. As protein: CASSPESYGYTF.

The chain links TRBV5-4 to TRBJ1-1; TRBD1 matches 7 bases. Looked up from germline, CDR1 is SGHNT and CDR2 is YYREEE (reference sequence). The ends lost 4 bases at V and 10 bases at J; junction bases unmatched: 13. The CDR3 covers 14 residues. The CDR3 DNA reads TGTGCCAGCAGCACCAAAGAGTCCTCAGGGGGAGCTTTCTTT. Translation: CASSTKESSGGAFF.

This clone was picked up one time. The chain joins TRBV27 to TRBJ1-2, with D perhaps matching TRBD1 (5 bases). The ends were cut back, 5 bases at V and 1 base at J, with 8 bases in the middle. Germline V gene lookup returns CDR1 MNHEY and CDR2 SMNVEV (reference sequence). This CDR3 contains 13 residues. CDR3 loop: CASSRDSNYGYTF. In nucleotides, the CDR3 is TGTGCCAGCAGTCGTGACAGTAACTATGGCTACACCTTC.

The V and J genes are TRBV4-1 and TRBJ2-2; D not certain. The CDR3 contains 15 residues. The V gene's germline CDR1 is MGHRA and CDR2 YSYEKL. The V and J ends lost 1 base and 5 bases respectively, with 11 bases between them. The chain's CDR3 is CASSQGSVMTGELFF. The CDR3 region has the DNA TGCGCCAGCAGCCAAGGGAGCGTAATGACCGGGGAGCTGTTTTTT.

The V call is TRBV15, the J call TRBJ2-7, with no clear D. The CDR3 extends over 15 amino acids. Trimming stripped 5 bases from V and 0 bases from J, with 14 bases between. CDR1 and CDR2 (germline): LNHNV, YYDKDF (reference sequence). CDR3 coding DNA: TGTGCCACCAGCCGTGAGACAAGAGGCTCCTACGAGCAGTACTTC. Translating gives CATSRETRGSYEQYF.

The rearrangement joins TRBV7-3 to TRBJ2-7, with TRBD1 matching over 8 bases. The CDR3 spans 15 residues. In germline, CDR1 is SGHTA, CDR2 FQGTGA. V lost 5 bases to trimming and J lost 3 bases; unmatched junction nucleotides: 9. The CDR3 bases are TGTGCCAGCAGCCCGTTAGGGACAGGAGACTACGAGCAGTACTTC. Translation: CASSPLGTGDYEQYF.

This clone was counted only a few times. The genes are TRBV6-5 and TRBJ2-7; possibly TRBD1 for D (7 bases). V lost 5 bases, J lost 7 bases, and 9 bases lay in between. This CDR3 has 11 residues. Germline V gene data show CDR1 as MNHEY and CDR2 as SVGAGI. CDR3 bases: TGTGCCAGCAGTCAGGGGGGAGAGCAGTACTTC. As protein: CASSQGGEQYF.

Regarding this clone: This CDR3 is also generated by other DNA sequences in the sample. The gene calls are TRBV5-1 and TRBJ2-2; D unresolved. The CDR3 totals 15 residues. V dropped 1 base and J dropped 0 bases, with 7 bases sitting between them. Germline CDR1 SGHRS, CDR2 YFSETQ. The CDR3 DNA sequence: TGCGCCAGCAGCTTGAATTCGGCGAACACCGGGGAGCTGTTTTTT. It encodes CASSLNSANTGELFF.

The rearrangement links TRBV5-4 to TRBJ1-1, with D possibly TRBD1 on 5 matching bases. From germline, CDR1 is SGHNT and CDR2 YYREEE (reference sequence). The CDR3 runs to 13 residues. The germline V and J ends were trimmed by 3 bases and 4 bases, with 10 bases remaining between them. The CDR3 DNA reads as TGTGCCAGCAGCTCGCCGGGGGGCACTGAAGCTTTCTTT. This codes for CASSSPGGTEAFF.

The gene calls are TRBV29-1 and TRBJ2-3, with a weak D call TRBD1 (6 bases). V was cut by 4 bases and J by 1 base, with 15 bases left in between. CDR1 is SQVTM, CDR2 ANQGSEA, per germline. The CDR3 covers 15 residues. The CDR3 here is CSVVAGAQGTDTQYF. CDR3 in DNA: TGCAGCGTTGTTGCAGGGGCGCAGGGCACAGATACGCAGTATTTT.

This chain uses TRBV28 with TRBJ2-7, with TRBD2 matching over 12 bases. Germline CDR1 is MDHEN and CDR2 is SYDVKM. J was trimmed by 4 bases and V by 4 bases; bases with no gene match: 5. This CDR3 comprises 15 residues. CDR3 nucleotide sequence: TGTGCCAGCAGTTCCCCTAGCGGGGGGGGGTACGAGCAGTACTTC. This codes for CASSSPSGGGYEQYF.

V is TRBV7-2 and J is TRBJ1-2; a possible D gene is TRBD1 (6 bases). Trimming pared 2 bases from V and 2 bases from J, leaving 9 bases between. Germline assignment: CDR1 SGHTA and CDR2 FQGNSA. The CDR3 loop spans 14 amino acids. This CDR3 reads CASSLFTGNYGYTF. DNA of the CDR3: TGTGCCAGCAGCTTATTTACAGGGAACTATGGCTACACCTTC.

The chain carries TRBV7-3 and TRBJ2-3, with D possibly being TRBD2 (6 bases). This CDR3 comprises 14 residues. Trimming removed 3 bases from V and 1 base from J, with 8 bases in between. Germline CDR1 SGHTA, CDR2 FQGTGA. The CDR3 nucleotides are TGTGCCAGCAGCTTCCGCGGGGGCACAGATACGCAGTATTTT. Amino acids: CASSFRGGTDTQYF. The full variable domain, with the rest looked up from reference TRBV7-3 and TRBJ2-3, is GAGVSQTPSNKVTEKGKYVELRCDPISGHTALYWYRQSLGQGPEFLIYFQGTGAADDSGLPNDRFFAVRPEGSVSTLKIQRTERGDSAVYLCASSFRGGTDTQYFGPGTRLTVL.

The chain carries TRBV28 and TRBJ2-1; 11 bases map to TRBD2. CDR1 is MDHEN, CDR2 SYDVKM, per germline. The CDR3 runs 15 residues. Trimming at V came to 5 bases and at J to 8 bases, leaving 8 bases not matched to a gene. DNA for the CDR3: TGTGCCAGCAGTGTACTAGCGGGGGAGAAGTATGAGCAGTTCTTC. It yields the protein CASSVLAGEKYEQFF.

This clone was counted once. The chain has TRBV7-2 and TRBJ1-5; no firm D call. Germline lookup yields CDR1 SGHTA and CDR2 FQGNSA. The V and J ends lost 5 bases and 0 bases respectively, with 8 bases between them. The CDR3 extends over 14 amino acids. The CDR3 coding sequence is TGTGCCAGCAGCCCCCGCCTTAGCAATCAGCCCCAGCATTTT. Translated: CASSPRLSNQPQHF.

The J gene is TRBJ1-3, the V gene TRBV5-6; 7 positions agree with TRBD1. Unmatched junction bases numbered 7, after V lost 4 bases and J lost 0 bases. The V gene's germline CDR1 is SGHDT and CDR2 YYEEEE. The CDR3 has 16 residues. CDR3 residues: CASSIRQGLSGNTIYF. In DNA form, the CDR3 reads TGTGCCAGCAGCATCAGACAGGGCCTCTCTGGAAACACCATATATTTT.

The chain combines TRBV10-2 with TRBJ1-2; D unresolved. The germline V and J ends were trimmed by 5 bases and 2 bases, with 9 bases remaining between them. CDR3 length: 13 amino acids. Germline V CDR1 and CDR2: WSHSY, SAAADI. CDR3 sequence (DNA): TGCGCCAGCAGTTCACCAGGCAACTATGGCTACACCTTC. It specifies CASSSPGNYGYTF.

The chain links TRBV5-4 to TRBJ2-7; 14 bases line up with TRBD2. The V segment lost 3 bases and the J segment 5 bases; nucleotides outside the gene matches: 4. The CDR3 has 15 amino acids. The V gene's germline CDR1 is SGHNT and CDR2 YYREEE (reference sequence). The CDR3 sequence: CASSSGLAGGNEQYF. CDR3 in DNA: TGTGCCAGCAGCTCCGGACTAGCGGGGGGCAACGAGCAGTACTTC. The full variable domain, completed using reference TRBV5-4 and TRBJ2-7, is ETGVTQSPTHLIKTRGQQVTLRCSSQSGHNTVSWYQQALGQGPQFIFQYYREEENGRGNFPPRFSGLQFPNYSSELNVNALELDDSALYLCASSSGLAGGNEQYFGPGTRLTVT.

The rearrangement uses TRBV4-2 and TRBJ1-5; tentative D call: TRBD1 (5 bases). This CDR3 has 14 residues. Deletions cut 1 base from V and 7 bases from J, with 11 bases between. The germline CDR1 and CDR2 sequences are LGHNA and YNFKEQ. The chain's CDR3 is CASSQGSGSQPQHF. CDR3 sequence (DNA): TGTGCCAGCAGCCAAGGGTCAGGGAGCCAGCCCCAGCATTTT.

The V gene is TRBV5-1, the J gene TRBJ1-2; D may be TRBD1 (5 bases). This CDR3 has 13 residues. CDR1 is SGHRS, CDR2 YFSETQ, per germline. V dropped 0 bases and J dropped 6 bases, with 9 bases sitting between them. CDR3 coding DNA: TGCGCCAGCAGCTTGGCAGGGTTCGATGGCTACACCTTC. Protein sequence: CASSLAGFDGYTF.

There are a few counts of this clone. The chain links TRBV7-9 to TRBJ1-1, with a possible D match to TRBD1 (5 bases). The CDR3 has 14 amino acids. Germline V gene data show CDR1 as SEHNR and CDR2 as FQNEAQ (reference sequence). The V end was cut by 6 bases, the J end by 4 bases, with 15 bases between. CDR3 loop: CASSPRAGGTEAFF. The CDR3 DNA reads as TGTGCCAGCAGTCCCCGGGCTGGGGGCACTGAAGCTTTCTTT.

The chain links TRBV27 to TRBJ1-2, with 7 bases aligning to TRBD1. This CDR3 comprises 15 residues. V dropped 4 bases and J dropped 8; count of bases not matched to a gene: 13. CDR1 and CDR2 from the germline V gene are MNHEY and SMNVEV (reference sequence). The CDR3 here is CASSSSPTGVGGYTF. CDR3 bases: TGTGCCAGCAGTTCGTCGCCAACAGGGGTAGGGGGCTACACCTTC.

V gene TRBV7-9 combines with J gene TRBJ1-4; possible D gene TRBD1, 6 bases. Germline V lookup: CDR1 SEHNR, CDR2 FQNEAQ (reference sequence). There are 15 residues in the CDR3. V lost 3 bases, J lost 0 bases, and 8 bases lay in between. CDR3 loop: CASSFDRPTNEKLFF. CDR3 DNA: TGTGCCAGCAGCTTCGACAGGCCAACTAATGAAAAACTGTTTTTT.

The V gene is TRBV27, the J gene TRBJ1-5; D remains ambiguous. The V gene lost 8 bases and the J gene lost 3 bases, with 17 bases spanning the gap. In germline, CDR1 is MNHEY, CDR2 SMNVEV (reference sequence). CDR3 length equals 15 residues. DNA for the CDR3: TGTGCCAGCTGGACTGGCCTTGATGTCAATCAGCCCCAGCATTTT. Protein: CASWTGLDVNQPQHF.

The V gene is TRBV9, the J gene TRBJ1-2, with 7 positions matching TRBD1. The trim removed 1 base at V and 7 bases at J, leaving 4 bases unmatched. Germline values: CDR1 SGDLS, CDR2 YYNGEE. The CDR3 contains 13 residues. CDR3 region: CASSVKGGGGYTF. DNA for the CDR3: TGTGCCAGCAGCGTAAAAGGGGGCGGTGGCTACACCTTC.

This chain links TRBV6-5 with TRBJ2-3, with a tentative D call TRBD1 (6 bases). In germline, CDR1 is MNHEY, CDR2 SVGAGI. Trimming took 8 bases from V and 9 from J, leaving 12 bases between them. The CDR3 covers 11 residues. The CDR3 reads CASLGGITQYF. Here the CDR3 DNA reads TGTGCCAGCTTAGGGGGAATCACGCAGTATTTT.

Comments on this clone: The sample holds other DNA sequences that translate to the same CDR3. J is TRBJ2-7 and V is TRBV29-1, with D tentatively TRBD1 (5 bases). V lost 4 bases and J lost 2, with 9 bases in between. This CDR3 spans 12 amino acids. The germline gives CDR1 SQVTM, CDR2 ANQGSEA. In DNA, the CDR3 is TGCAGCGTTGGCGACAGCCCCTACGAGCAGTACTTC. Protein sequence: CSVGDSPYEQYF.